The 12 T cell receptor beta chains presented below share a single source sample, sequenced in a study of blood T cell repertoires in COVID-19. Sequenced by immunoSEQ multiplex PCR; TCRdb stores in-frame clones only, minus some. The sample has over 100,000 clones; 75% to 90% are singletons. Material: peripheral blood. The source is a man in his 60s with COVID-19, enrolled during active disease.

The table lists this clone with a few counts. V gene TRBV28 combines with J gene TRBJ1-2; TRBD1 matches 12 bases. V lost 6 bases to trimming and J lost 5 bases; unmatched junction nucleotides: 13. CDR1 MDHEN and CDR2 SYDVKM come from the germline V gene. The CDR3 covers 17 residues. The CDR3 bases are TGTGCCAGCAGCCCTTCCGGGACAGGGGGCGAAAGATATGGCTACACCTTC. Amino acid sequence: CASSPSGTGGERYGYTF.

The chain joins TRBV10-1 to TRBJ2-1; perhaps TRBD1 as D (6 bases). The CDR3 length is 14 residues. The V gene lost 8 bases and the J gene lost 3 bases, with 14 bases spanning the gap. Germline CDR1 reads WNHNN; CDR2 reads SYGVQD (reference sequence). CDR3 nucleotide sequence: TGCGCCAGCTCCACCCAGGGGTTCTACAATGAGCAGTTCTTC. Amino acids: CASSTQGFYNEQFF.

A single count supports this clone. The rearrangement joins TRBV27 to TRBJ1-6, with D perhaps TRBD1 (5 bases). Trimming removed 0 bases from V and 12 bases from J, with 18 bases in between. Germline V lookup: CDR1 MNHEY, CDR2 SMNVEV (reference sequence). The CDR3 is 16 amino acids. CDR3 region: CASSLSIPGRGIPLHF. CDR3 in DNA: TGTGCCAGCAGTTTATCGATACCGGGACGGGGGATACCCCTCCACTTT.

The chain uses TRBV29-1 and TRBJ2-7; no definite D call. Germline V gene sequence: CDR1 SQVTM, CDR2 ANQGSEA. V shed 4 bases and J shed 2 bases, with 6 bases lying between them. The CDR3 runs 11 residues. DNA for the CDR3: TGCAGCGTTGGCGGTCCCTACGAGCAGTACTTC. Protein sequence: CSVGGPYEQYF.

The rearrangement links TRBV7-9 to TRBJ1-2, with D possibly TRBD1 on 5 matching bases. In germline, CDR1 is SEHNR, CDR2 FQNEAQ (reference sequence). Trimming removed 1 base from V and 5 bases from J, with 8 bases in between. CDR3 length equals 13 residues. CDR3 sequence: CASSLGDSYGYTF. DNA for the CDR3: TGTGCCAGCAGCTTAGGAGACAGTTATGGCTACACCTTC.

This chain connects TRBV19 to TRBJ1-5; D remains ambiguous. The CDR3 length is 16 residues. Germline assignment: CDR1 LNHDA and CDR2 SQIVND (reference sequence). Trimming shortened V by 0 bases and J by 4 bases, and 13 bases separated the two germline ends. CDR3 amino acids: CASSIDRSRTNQPQHF. In DNA form, the CDR3 reads TGTGCCAGTAGTATAGATCGGAGCAGAACAAATCAGCCCCAGCATTTT.

The J gene is TRBJ1-1, the V gene TRBV5-1, with D uncertain. This CDR3 region has 14 residues. Trimming removed 3 bases from V and 4 bases from J, with 13 bases in between. Germline lookup yields CDR1 SGHRS and CDR2 YFSETQ. For the CDR3, the DNA is TGCGCCAGCAGCTGGGGTCCGGGAGGCACTGAAGCTTTCTTT. The encoded protein is CASSWGPGGTEAFF.

The chain couples TRBV6-5 to TRBJ1-6; perhaps TRBD1 as D (6 bases). Trimming took 4 bases from V and 7 from J, leaving 17 bases between them. The germline V gene encodes CDR1 MNHEY and CDR2 SVGAGI. The CDR3 totals 16 residues. The CDR3, as DNA: TGTGCCAGCAGTTCCCCTAGGCAGGGGAGAAATTCACCCCTCCACTTT. It yields the protein CASSSPRQGRNSPLHF.

The rearrangement links TRBV9 to TRBJ1-3, with TRBD1 identical over 10 bases. Per the germline V gene, CDR1 is SGDLS and CDR2 is YYNGEE. The CDR3 is 15 residues long. Trimming cost V 4 bases and J 4 bases; bases outside gene matches: 5. The CDR3 nucleotides are TGTGCCAGCAGCTCGGACAGGGGGTCCGGAAACACCATATATTTT. Amino acids: CASSSDRGSGNTIYF.

The chain recombines TRBV5-1 with TRBJ1-3, with unresolved D. Trimming removed 3 bases from V and 0 bases from J, with 10 bases in between. CDR1 and CDR2 (germline): SGHRS, YFSETQ. This CDR3 spans 15 amino acids. In DNA, the CDR3 is TGCGCCAGCAGCTCTGGTGAGGGCTCTGGAAACACCATATATTTT. Its translation: CASSSGEGSGNTIYF.

V usage is TRBV6-4 and J usage is TRBJ1-6, with TRBD1 identical over 7 bases. Germline assignment: CDR1 MRHNA and CDR2 SNTAGT. CDR3 length equals 14 residues. Trimming took 6 bases from V and 8 from J; bases not matched to a gene: 7. CDR3 region: CASRETGIDSPLHF. CDR3 coding DNA: TGTGCCAGCAGAGAGACAGGGATCGATTCACCCCTCCACTTT.

The chain uses TRBV4-3 and TRBJ1-3; D not certain. V lost 2 bases and J 0 bases, leaving 8 bases between the germline ends. Germline assignment: CDR1 LGHNA and CDR2 YSLEER. The CDR3 is 15 residues long. The CDR3 bases are TGCGCCAGCAGCCAACCTTTAAACTCTGGAAACACCATATATTTT. Protein product: CASSQPLNSGNTIYF.